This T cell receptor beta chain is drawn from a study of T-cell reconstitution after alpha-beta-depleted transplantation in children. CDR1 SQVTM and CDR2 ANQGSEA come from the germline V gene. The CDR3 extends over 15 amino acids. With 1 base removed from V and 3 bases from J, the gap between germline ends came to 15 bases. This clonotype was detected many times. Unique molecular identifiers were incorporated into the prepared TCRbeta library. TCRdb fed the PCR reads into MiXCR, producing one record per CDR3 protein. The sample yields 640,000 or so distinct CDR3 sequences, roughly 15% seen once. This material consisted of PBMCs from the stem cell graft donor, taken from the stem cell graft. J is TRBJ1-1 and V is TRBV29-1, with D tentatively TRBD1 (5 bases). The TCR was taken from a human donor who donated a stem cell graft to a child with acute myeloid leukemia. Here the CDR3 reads CSVEGQGFGDTEAFF. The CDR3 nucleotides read TGCAGCGTTGAAGGTCAGGGTTTTGGGGACACTGAAGCTTTCTTT.